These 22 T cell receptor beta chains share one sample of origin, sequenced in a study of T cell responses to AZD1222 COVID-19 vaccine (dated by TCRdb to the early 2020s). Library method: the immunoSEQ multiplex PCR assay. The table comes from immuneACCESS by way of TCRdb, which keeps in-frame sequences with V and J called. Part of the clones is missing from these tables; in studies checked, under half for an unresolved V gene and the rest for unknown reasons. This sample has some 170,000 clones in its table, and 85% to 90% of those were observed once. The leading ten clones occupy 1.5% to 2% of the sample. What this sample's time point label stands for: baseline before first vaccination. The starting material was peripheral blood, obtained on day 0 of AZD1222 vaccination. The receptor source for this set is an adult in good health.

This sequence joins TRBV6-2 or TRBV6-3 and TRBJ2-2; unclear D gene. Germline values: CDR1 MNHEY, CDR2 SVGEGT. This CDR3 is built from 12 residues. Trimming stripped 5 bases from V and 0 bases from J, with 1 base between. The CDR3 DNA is TGTGCCAGCAGTACGAACACCGGGGAGCTGTTTTTT. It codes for CASSTNTGELFF.

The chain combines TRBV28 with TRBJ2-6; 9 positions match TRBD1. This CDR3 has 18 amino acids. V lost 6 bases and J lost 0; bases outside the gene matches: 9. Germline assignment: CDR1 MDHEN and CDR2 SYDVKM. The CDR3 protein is CASSFTGTGPSGANVLTF. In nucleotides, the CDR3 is TGTGCCAGCAGCTTTACCGGGACAGGGCCCTCTGGGGCCAACGTCCTGACTTTC.

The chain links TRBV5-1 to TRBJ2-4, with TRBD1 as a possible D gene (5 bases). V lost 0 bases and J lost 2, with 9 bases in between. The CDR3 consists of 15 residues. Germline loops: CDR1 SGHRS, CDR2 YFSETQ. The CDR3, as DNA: TGCGCCAGCAGCTTGGAAACAGGCTCCAAAAACATTCAGTACTTC. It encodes CASSLETGSKNIQYF.

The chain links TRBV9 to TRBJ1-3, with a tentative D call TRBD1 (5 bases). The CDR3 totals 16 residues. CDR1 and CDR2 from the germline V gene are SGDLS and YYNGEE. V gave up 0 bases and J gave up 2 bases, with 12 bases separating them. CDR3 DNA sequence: TGTGCCAGCAGCGTAGGGGGCACTGTAACTGGAAACACCATATATTTT. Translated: CASSVGGTVTGNTIYF.

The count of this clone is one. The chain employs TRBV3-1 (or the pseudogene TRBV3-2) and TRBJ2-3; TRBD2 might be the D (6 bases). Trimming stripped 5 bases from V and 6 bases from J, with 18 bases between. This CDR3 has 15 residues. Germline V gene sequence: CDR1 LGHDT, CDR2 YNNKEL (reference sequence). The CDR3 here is CASSRLVGGRDTQYF. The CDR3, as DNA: TGTGCCAGCAGCAGACTAGTCGGGGGTAGGGATACGCAGTATTTT.

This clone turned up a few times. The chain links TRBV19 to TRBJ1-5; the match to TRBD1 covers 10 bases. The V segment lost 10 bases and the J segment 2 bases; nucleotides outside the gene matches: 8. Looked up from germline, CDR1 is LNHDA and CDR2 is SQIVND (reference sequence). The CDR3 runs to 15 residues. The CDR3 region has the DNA TGTGCCACCTTTGACGGGACAGGGGGCAATCAGCCCCAGCATTTT. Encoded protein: CATFDGTGGNQPQHF.

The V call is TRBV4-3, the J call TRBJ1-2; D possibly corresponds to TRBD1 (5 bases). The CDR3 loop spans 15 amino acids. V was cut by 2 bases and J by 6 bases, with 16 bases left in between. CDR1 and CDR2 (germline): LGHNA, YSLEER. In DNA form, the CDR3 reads TGCGCCAGCAGCCAAAATGCCAGGGCCGATGATGGCTACACCTTC. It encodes CASSQNARADDGYTF.

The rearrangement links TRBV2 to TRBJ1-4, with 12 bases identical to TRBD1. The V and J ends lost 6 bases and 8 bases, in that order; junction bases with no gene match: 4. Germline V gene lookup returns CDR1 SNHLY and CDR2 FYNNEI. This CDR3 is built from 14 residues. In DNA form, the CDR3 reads TGTGCCAGCAGAGGGACAGGGGGCTTCGAAAAACTGTTTTTT. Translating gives CASRGTGGFEKLFF.

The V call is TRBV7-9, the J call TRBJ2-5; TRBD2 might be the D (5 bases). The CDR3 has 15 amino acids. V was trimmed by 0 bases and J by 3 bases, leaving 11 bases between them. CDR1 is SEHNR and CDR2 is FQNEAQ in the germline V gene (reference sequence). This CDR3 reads CASSLAGSGKETQYF. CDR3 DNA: TGTGCCAGCAGCTTAGCAGGGTCGGGGAAAGAGACCCAGTACTTC. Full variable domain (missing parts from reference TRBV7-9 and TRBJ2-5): DTGVSQNPRHKITKRGQNVTFRCDPISEHNRLYWYRQTLGQGPEFLTYFQNEAQLEKSRLLSDRFSAERPKGSFSTLEIQRTEQGDSAMYLCASSLAGSGKETQYFGPGTRLLVL.

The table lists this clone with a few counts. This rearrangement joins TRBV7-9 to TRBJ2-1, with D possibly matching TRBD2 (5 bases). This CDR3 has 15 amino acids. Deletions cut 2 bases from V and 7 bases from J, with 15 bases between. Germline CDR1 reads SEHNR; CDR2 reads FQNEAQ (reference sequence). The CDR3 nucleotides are TGTGCCAGCAGCTTAAGGGAGATACTTACAAATGAGCAGTTCTTC. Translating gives CASSLREILTNEQFF.

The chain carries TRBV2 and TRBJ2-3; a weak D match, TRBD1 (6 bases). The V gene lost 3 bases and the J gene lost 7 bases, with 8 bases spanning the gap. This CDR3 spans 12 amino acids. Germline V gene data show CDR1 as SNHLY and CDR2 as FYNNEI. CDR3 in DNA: TGTGCCAGCAGTGAGGACAGATATACGCAGTATTTT. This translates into CASSEDRYTQYF.

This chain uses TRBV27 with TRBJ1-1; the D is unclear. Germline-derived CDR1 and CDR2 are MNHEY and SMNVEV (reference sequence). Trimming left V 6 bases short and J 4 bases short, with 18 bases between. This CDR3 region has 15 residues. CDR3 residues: CASRLQASGSTEAFF. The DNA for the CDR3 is TGTGCCAGCAGACTTCAGGCGTCCGGGAGCACTGAAGCTTTCTTT.

The CDR3 region has the DNA TGTGCCAGCAGTCCCGACAGTACCCAGCCCCAGCATTTT. This encodes CASSPDSTQPQHF. The chain links TRBV2 to TRBJ1-5; a weak D match, TRBD1 (5 bases). Per germline, CDR1 SNHLY and CDR2 FYNNEI. Between the trimmed V and J ends, which lost 5 bases and 7 bases, there was a span of 12 bases. The CDR3 is 13 residues long.

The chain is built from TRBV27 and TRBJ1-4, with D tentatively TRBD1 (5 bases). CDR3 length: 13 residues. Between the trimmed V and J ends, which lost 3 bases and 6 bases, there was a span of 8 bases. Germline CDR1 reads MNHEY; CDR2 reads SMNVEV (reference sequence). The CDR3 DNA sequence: TGTGCCAGCAGTTTGAGAGGGGATGAAAAACTGTTTTTT. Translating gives CASSLRGDEKLFF.

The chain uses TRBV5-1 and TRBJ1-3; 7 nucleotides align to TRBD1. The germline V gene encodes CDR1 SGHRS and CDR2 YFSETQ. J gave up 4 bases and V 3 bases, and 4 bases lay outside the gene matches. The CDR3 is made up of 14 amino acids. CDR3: CASSWGTAGNTIYF. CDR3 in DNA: TGCGCCAGCAGCTGGGGGACAGCGGGAAACACCATATATTTT.

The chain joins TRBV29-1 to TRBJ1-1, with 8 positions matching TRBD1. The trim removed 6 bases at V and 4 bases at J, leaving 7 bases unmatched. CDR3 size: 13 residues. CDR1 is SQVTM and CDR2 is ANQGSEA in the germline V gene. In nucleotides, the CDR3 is TGCAGCGTCCAGGGGGCGCGGATCACTGAAGCTTTCTTT. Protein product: CSVQGARITEAFF.

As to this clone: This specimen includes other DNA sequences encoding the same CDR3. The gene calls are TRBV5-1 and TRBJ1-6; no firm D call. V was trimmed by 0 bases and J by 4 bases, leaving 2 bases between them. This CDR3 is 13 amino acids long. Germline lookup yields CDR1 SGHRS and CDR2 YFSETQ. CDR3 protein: CASSLEYNSPLHF. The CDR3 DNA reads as TGCGCCAGCAGCTTGGAGTATAATTCACCCCTCCACTTT.

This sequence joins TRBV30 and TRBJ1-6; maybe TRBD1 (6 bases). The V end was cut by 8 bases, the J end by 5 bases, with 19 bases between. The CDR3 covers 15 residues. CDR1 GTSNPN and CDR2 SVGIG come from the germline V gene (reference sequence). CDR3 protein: CATEQGIVDNSPLHF. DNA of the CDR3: TGTGCCACCGAACAGGGAATAGTCGATAATTCACCCCTCCACTTT.

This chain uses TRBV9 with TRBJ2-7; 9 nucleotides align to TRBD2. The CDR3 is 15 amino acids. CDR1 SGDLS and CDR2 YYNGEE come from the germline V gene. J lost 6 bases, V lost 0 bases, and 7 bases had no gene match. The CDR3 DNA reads TGTGCCAGCAGCGTAGAATTAGCGGGAGCAGGCGAGCAGTACTTC. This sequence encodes CASSVELAGAGEQYF.

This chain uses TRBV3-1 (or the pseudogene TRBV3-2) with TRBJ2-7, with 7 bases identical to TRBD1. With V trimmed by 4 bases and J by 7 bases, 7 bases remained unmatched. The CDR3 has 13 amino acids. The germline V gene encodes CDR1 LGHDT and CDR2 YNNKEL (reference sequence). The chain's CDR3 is CASSPKTGFEQYV. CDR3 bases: TGTGCCAGCAGCCCCAAGACAGGGTTTGAGCAGTACGTC.

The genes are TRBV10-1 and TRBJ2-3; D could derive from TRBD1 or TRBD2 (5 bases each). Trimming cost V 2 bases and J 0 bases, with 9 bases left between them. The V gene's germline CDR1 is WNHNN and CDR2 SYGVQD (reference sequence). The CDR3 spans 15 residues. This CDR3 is CASSEKWGSTDTQYF. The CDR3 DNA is TGCGCCAGCAGTGAGAAGTGGGGGAGCACAGATACGCAGTATTTT.

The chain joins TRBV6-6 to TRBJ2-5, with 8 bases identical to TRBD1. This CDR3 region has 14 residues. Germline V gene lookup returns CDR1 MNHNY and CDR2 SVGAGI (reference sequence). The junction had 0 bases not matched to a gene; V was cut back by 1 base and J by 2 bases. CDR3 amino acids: CASSYYRGQETQYF. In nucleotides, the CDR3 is TGTGCCAGCAGTTACTACAGGGGGCAAGAGACCCAGTACTTC.